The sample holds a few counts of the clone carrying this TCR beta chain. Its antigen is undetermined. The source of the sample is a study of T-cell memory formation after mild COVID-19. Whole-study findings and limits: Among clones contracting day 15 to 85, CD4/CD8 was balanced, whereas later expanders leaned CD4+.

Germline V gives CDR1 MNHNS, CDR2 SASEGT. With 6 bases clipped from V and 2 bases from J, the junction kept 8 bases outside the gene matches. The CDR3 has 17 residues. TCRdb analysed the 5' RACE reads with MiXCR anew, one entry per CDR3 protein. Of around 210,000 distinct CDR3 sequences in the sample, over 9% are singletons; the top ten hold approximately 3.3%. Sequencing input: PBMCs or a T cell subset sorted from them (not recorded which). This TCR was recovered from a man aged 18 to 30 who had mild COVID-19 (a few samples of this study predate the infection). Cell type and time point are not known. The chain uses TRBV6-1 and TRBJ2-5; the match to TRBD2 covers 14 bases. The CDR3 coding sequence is TGTGCCAGCAGAGCGGGAGGGACTAGCGGGGGACAAGAGACCCAGTACTTC. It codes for CASRAGGTSGGQETQYF.